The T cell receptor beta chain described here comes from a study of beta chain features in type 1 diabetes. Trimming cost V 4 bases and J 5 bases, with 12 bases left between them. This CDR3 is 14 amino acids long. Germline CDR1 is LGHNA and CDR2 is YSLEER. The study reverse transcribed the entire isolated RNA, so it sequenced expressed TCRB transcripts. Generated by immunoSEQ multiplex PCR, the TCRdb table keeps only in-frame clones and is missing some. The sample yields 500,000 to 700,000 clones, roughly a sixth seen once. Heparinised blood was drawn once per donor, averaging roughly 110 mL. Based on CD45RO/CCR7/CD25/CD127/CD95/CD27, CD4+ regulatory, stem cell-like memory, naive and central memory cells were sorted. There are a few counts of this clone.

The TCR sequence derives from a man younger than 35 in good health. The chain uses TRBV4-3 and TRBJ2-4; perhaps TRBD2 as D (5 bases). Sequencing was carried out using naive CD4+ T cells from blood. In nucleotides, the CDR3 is TGCGCCAGCAGCCGGACGGGGATCGAAAACATTCAGTACTTC. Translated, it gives CASSRTGIENIQYF.